The next 5 T cell receptor beta chains were all read from a single sample in a study of shared clonotypes between healthy human individuals. Produced via immunoSEQ multiplex PCR; TCRdb's table is partial and in-frame only. The data contain roughly 2,500,000 clones, approximately 93% of them singletons. The sequenced material came from naive CD4+ T cells from PBMCs. Subset reported: CD45RA+ positively selected. Receptors originate from a man younger than 30 in good health. Some clones in this sample may be carry-over from other donors' samples.

The chain combines TRBV28 with TRBJ2-7; no clear D. This CDR3 region has 15 residues. Germline loops: CDR1 MDHEN, CDR2 SYDVKM. V lost 2 bases, J lost 0 bases, and 11 bases lay in between. The CDR3 protein is CASSLAHGSSYEQYF. CDR3 coding DNA: TGTGCCAGCAGTTTAGCCCACGGAAGCTCCTACGAGCAGTACTTC.

The rearrangement joins TRBV20-1 to TRBJ1-2; D ambiguous. CDR3 length: 10 residues. V was cut by 4 bases and J by 9 bases, with 9 bases left in between. Per the germline V gene, CDR1 is DFQATT and CDR2 is SNEGSKA (reference sequence). The chain's CDR3 is CSAISNRYTF. The CDR3 bases are TGCAGTGCTATCTCCAACCGCTACACCTTC.

The chain uses TRBV18 and TRBJ2-7, with TRBD2 identical over 7 bases. CDR1 KGHSH and CDR2 LQKENI come from the germline V gene. V shed 5 bases and J 2 bases; nucleotides not matched to a gene: 6. CDR3 length: 14 amino acids. This chain's CDR3 is CASSKGRGAYEQYF. The CDR3 DNA follows: TGTGCCAGCTCAAAAGGTCGGGGGGCCTACGAGCAGTACTTC.

This chain joins TRBV9 and TRBJ1-1, with D tentatively TRBD1 (5 bases). V was clipped by 2 bases and J by 1 base, with 9 bases between them. CDR1 and CDR2 (germline): SGDLS, YYNGEE. The CDR3 runs 14 residues. CDR3 residues: CASSVGVRNTEAFF. The CDR3 DNA reads TGTGCCAGCAGCGTGGGGGTGAGGAACACTGAAGCTTTCTTT.

The chain is built from TRBV5-4 and TRBJ2-1, with 9 bases lining up with TRBD2. The CDR3 sequence is 15 residues long. Germline CDR1 reads SGHNT; CDR2 reads YYREEE (reference sequence). The ends lost 4 bases at V and 8 bases at J; junction bases unmatched: 10. CDR3: CASSVLAGSGYEQFF. As DNA, the CDR3 is TGTGCCAGCAGCGTTCTAGCGGGAAGTGGCTATGAGCAGTTCTTC.